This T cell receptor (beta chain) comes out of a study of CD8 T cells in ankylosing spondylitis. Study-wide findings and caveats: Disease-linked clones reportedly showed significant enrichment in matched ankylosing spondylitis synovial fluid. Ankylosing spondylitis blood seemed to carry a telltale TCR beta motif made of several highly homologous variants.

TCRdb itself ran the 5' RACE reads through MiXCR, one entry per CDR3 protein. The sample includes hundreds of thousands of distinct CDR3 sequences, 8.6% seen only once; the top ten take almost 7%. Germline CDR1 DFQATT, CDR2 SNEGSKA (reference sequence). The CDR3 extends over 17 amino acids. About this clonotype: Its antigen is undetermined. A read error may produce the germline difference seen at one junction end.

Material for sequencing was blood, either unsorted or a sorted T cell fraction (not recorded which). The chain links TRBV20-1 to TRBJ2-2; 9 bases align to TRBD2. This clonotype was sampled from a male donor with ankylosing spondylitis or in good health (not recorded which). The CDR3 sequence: CCARDLSAGGSGGELFF. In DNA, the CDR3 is TGCTGTGCTAGAGATCTGTCTGCGGGAGGGAGTGGCGGGGAGCTGTTTTTT.